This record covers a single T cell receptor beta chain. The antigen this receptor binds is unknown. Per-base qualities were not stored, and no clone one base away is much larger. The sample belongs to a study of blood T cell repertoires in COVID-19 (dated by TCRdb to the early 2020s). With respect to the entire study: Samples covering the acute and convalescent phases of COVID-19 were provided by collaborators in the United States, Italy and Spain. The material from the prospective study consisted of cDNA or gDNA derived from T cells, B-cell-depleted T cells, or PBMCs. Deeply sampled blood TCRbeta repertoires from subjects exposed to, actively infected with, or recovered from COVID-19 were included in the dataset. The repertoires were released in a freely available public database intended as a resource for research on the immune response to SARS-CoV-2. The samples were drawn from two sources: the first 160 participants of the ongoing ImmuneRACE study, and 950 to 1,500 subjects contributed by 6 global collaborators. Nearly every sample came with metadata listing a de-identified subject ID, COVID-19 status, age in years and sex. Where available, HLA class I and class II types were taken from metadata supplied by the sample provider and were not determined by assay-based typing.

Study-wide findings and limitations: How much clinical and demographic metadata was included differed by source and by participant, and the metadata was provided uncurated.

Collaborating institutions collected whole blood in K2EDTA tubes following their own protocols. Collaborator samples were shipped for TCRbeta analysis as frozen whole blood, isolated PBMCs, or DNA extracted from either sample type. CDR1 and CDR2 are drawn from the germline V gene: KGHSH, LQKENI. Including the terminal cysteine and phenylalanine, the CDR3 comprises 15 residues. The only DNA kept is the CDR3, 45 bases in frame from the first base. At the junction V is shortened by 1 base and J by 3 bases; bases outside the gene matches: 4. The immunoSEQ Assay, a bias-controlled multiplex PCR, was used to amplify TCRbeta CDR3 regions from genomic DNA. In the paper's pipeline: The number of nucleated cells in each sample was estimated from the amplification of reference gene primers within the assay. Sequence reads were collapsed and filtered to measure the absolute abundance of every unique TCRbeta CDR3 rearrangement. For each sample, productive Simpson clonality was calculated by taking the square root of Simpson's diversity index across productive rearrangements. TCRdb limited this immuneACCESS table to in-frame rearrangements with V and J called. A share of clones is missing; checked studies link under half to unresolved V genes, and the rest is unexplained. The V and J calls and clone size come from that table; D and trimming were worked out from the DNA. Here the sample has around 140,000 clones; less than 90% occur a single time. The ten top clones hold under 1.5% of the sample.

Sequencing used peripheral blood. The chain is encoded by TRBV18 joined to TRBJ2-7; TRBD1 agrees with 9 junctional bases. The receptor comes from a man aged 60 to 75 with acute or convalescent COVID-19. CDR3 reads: CASSPQPGQGYEQYF. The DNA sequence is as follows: TGTGCCAGCTCACCACAACCGGGACAGGGCTACGAGCAGTACTTC.